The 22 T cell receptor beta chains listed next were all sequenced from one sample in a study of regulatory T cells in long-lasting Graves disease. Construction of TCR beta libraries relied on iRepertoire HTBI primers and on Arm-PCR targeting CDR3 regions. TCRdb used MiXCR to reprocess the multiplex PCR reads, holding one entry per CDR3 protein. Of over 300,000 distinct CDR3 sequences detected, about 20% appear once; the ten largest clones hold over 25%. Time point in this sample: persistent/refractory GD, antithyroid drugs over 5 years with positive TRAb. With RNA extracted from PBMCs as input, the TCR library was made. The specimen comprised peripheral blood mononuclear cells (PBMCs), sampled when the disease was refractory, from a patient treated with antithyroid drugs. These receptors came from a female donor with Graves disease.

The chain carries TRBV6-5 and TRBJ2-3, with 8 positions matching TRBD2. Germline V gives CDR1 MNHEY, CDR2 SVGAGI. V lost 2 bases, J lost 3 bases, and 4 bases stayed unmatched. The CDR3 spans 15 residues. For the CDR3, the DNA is TGTGCCAGCAGTTACCCCAGCGGGAGAACAGATACGCAGTATTTT. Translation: CASSYPSGRTDTQYF.

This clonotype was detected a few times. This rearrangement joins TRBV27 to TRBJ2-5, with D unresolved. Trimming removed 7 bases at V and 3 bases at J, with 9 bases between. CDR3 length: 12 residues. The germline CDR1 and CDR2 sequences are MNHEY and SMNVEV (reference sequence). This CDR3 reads CASNDPKETQYF. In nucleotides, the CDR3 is TGTGCCAGCAACGACCCTAAAGAGACCCAGTACTTC.

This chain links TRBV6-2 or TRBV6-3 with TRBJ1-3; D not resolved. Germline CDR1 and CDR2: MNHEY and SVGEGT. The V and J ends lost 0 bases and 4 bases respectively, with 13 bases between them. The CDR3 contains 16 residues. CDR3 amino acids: CASSYSGSNRGNTIYF. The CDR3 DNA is TGTGCCAGCAGTTACTCGGGGTCCAACCGAGGAAACACCATATATTTT.

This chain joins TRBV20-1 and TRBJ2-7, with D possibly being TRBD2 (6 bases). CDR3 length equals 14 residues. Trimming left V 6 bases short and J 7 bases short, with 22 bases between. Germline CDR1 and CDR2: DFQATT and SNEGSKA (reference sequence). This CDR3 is CSATPLGLYWEQYF. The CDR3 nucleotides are TGCAGTGCCACACCCCTGGGACTGTATTGGGAGCAGTACTTC.

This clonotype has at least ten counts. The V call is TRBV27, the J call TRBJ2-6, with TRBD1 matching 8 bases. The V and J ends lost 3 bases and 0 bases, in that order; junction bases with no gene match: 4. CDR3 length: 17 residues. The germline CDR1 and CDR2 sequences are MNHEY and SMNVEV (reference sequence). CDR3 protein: CASSLTGESSGANVLTF. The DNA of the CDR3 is TGTGCCAGCAGTTTGACAGGGGAGAGCTCTGGGGCCAACGTCCTGACTTTC. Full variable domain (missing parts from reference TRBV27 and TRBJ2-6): EAQVTQNPRYLITVTGKKLTVTCSQNMNHEYMSWYRQDPGLGLRQIYYSMNVEVTDKGDVPEGYKVSRKEKRNFPLILESPSPNQTSLYFCASSLTGESSGANVLTFGAGSRLTVL.

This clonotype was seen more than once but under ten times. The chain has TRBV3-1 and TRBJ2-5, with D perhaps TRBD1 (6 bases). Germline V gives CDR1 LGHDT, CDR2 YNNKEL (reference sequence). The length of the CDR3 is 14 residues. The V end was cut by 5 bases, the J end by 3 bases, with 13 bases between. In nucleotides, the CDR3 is TGTGCCAGCAGCTTAAAAACAGGGAAAGAGACCCAGTACTTC. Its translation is CASSLKTGKETQYF.

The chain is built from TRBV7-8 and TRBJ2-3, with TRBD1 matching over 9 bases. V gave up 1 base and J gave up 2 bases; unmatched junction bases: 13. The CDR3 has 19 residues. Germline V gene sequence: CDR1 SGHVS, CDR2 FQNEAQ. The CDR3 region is CASSLEKGNRGRNTDTQYF. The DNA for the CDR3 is TGTGCCAGCAGCTTAGAAAAAGGGAACAGGGGGCGAAACACAGATACGCAGTATTTT.

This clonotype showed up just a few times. In DNA form, the CDR3 reads TGCGCCAGCAGCTTGGAGGGAATGGGTGGTGGCTACACCTTC. It is translated as CASSLEGMGGGYTF. This chain connects TRBV5-1 to TRBJ1-2; no clear D gene. V was trimmed by 0 bases and J by 7 bases, leaving 13 bases between them. Germline CDR1 reads SGHRS; CDR2 reads YFSETQ. The CDR3 is made up of 14 amino acids.

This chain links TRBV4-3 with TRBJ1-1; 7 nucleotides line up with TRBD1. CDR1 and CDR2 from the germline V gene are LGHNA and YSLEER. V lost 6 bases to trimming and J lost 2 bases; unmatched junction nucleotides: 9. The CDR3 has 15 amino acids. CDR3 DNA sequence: TGCGCCAGCAGTTACTCGACAGGGTTTAACACTGAAGCTTTCTTT. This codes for CASSYSTGFNTEAFF.

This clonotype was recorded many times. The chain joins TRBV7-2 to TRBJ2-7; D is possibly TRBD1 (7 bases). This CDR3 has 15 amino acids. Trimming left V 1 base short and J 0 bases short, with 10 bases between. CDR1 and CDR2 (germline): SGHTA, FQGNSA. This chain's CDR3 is CASSLEQGGSYEQYF. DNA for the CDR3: TGTGCCAGCAGCTTAGAGCAGGGGGGCTCCTACGAGCAGTACTTC. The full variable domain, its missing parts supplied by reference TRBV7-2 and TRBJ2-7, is GAGVSQSPSNKVTEKGKDVELRCDPISGHTALYWYRQSLGQGLEFLIYFQGNSAPDKSGLPSDRFSAERTGGSVSTLTIQRTQQEDSAVYLCASSLEQGGSYEQYFGPGTRLTVT.

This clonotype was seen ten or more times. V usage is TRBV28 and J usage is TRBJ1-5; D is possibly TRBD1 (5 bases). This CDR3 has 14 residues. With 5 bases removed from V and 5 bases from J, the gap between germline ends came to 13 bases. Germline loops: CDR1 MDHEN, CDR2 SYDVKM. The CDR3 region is CASSRGDSYQPQHF. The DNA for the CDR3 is TGTGCCAGCAGTCGGGGTGACAGTTATCAGCCCCAGCATTTT.

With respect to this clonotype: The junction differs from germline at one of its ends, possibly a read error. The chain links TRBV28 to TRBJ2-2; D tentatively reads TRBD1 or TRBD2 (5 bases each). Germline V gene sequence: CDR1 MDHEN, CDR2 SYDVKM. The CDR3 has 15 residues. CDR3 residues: CATRARGRVTGEQFF. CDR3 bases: TGTGCCACTAGAGCACGGGGCAGAGTGACCGGGGAGCAGTTTTTT.

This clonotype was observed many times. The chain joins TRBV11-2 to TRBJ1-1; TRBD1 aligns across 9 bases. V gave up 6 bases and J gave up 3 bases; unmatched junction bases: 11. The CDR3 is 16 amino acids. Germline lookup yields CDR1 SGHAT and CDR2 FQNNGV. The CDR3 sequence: CASRKTGGGLDTEAFF. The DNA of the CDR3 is TGTGCCAGCAGGAAAACAGGGGGCGGGTTGGACACTGAAGCTTTCTTT.

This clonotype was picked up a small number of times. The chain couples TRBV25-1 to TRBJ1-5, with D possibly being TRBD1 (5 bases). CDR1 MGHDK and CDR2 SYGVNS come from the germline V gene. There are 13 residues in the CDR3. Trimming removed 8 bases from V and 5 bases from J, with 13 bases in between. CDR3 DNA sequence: TGTGCCAGCTTGGGGGGGGAAGATCAGCCCCAGCATTTT. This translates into CASLGGEDQPQHF.

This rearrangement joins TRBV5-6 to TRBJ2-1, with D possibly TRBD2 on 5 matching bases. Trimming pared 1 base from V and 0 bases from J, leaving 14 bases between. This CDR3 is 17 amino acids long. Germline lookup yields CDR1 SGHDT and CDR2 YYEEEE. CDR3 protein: CASSLTLPGSSYNEQFF. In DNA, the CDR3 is TGTGCCAGCAGCTTGACCCTACCGGGAAGCTCCTACAATGAGCAGTTCTTC.

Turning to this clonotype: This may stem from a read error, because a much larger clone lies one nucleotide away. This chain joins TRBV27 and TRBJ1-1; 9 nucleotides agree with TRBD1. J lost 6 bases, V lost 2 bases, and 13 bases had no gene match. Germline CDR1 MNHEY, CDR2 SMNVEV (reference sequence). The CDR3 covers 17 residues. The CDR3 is CASSLKGQGSASAEAFF. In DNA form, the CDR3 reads TGTGCCAGCAGTTTAAAGGGACAGGGCTCAGCGTCCGCTGAAGCTTTCTTT.

The CDR3 region has the DNA TGCAGCGTTGAAGTCAGATCCCTTCGCGGGAGCAGGCGCGAGCAGTACTTC. Protein sequence: CSVEVRSLRGSRREQYF. This rearrangement joins TRBV29-1 to TRBJ2-7; 7 bases are a match to TRBD2. V lost 1 base, J lost 6 bases, and 18 bases stayed unmatched. Germline-derived CDR1 and CDR2 are SQVTM and ANQGSEA. The CDR3 loop spans 17 amino acids.

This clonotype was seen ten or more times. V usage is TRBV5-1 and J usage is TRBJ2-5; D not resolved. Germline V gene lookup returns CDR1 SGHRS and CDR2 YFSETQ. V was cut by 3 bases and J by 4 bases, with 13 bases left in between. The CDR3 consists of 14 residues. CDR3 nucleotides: TGCGCCAGCAGCTCAGGACCGAGAAGAGAGACCCAGTACTTC. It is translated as CASSSGPRRETQYF.

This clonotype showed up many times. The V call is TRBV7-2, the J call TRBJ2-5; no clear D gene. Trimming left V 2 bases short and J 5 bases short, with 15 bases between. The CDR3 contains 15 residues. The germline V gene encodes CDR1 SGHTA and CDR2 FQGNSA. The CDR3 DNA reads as TGTGCCAGCAGCTTATTCGTGGGGTTAGGGGAGACCCAGTACTTC. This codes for CASSLFVGLGETQYF.

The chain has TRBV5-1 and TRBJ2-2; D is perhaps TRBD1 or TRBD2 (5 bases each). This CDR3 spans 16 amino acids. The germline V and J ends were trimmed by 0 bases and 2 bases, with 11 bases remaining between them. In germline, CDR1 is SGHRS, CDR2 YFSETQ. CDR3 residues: CASSLVRGPNTGELFF. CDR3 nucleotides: TGCGCCAGCAGCTTGGTGAGGGGACCCAACACCGGGGAGCTGTTTTTT.

The CDR3: CASSIYPFKQPQHF. The CDR3 bases are TGTGCCAGTAGTATTTATCCATTTAAGCAGCCCCAGCATTTT. The V gene is TRBV19, the J gene TRBJ1-5; D unclear. This CDR3 has 14 amino acids. The V end lost 3 bases, the J end lost 7 bases, and 13 bases lay between the germline ends. CDR1 is LNHDA and CDR2 is SQIVND in the germline V gene (reference sequence). The full variable domain, its missing parts supplied by reference TRBV19 and TRBJ1-5, is DGGITQSPKYLFRKEGQNVTLSCEQNLNHDAMYWYRQDPGQGLRLIYYSQIVNDFQKGDIAEGYSVSREKKESFPLTVTSAQKNPTAFYLCASSIYPFKQPQHFGDGTRLSIL.

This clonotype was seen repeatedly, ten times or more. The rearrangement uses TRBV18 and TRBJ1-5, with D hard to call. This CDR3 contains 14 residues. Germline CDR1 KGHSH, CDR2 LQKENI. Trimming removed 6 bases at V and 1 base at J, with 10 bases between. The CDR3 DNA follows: TGTGCCAGCTCGAGGCAGGACAGCAATCAGCCCCAGCATTTT. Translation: CASSRQDSNQPQHF.